This TCR beta chain was sequenced for a study of T-cell reconstitution after alpha-beta-depleted transplantation in children. Unique molecular identifiers were built into the TCRbeta library. MiXCR, applied by TCRdb to the PCR reads, yields one record per CDR3 protein. Among under 300,000 distinct CDR3 sequences, around a tenth were seen once, and the ten largest hold around 20%. Study results and caveats: T-cell counts and diversity were attributed mostly to newly produced T cells one year after transplant.

Only a few counts were recorded for this clonotype. As yet, its antigen is unknown. The CDR3 consists of 13 residues. V was trimmed by 5 bases and J by 9 bases, leaving 16 bases between them. The germline V gene encodes CDR1 MNHEY and CDR2 SMNVEV (reference sequence). V usage is TRBV27 and J usage is TRBJ1-1; no clear D. The sequence was collected from a male patient aged 2-15 years who had a stem cell transplant for chronic granulomatous disease, so the T cells may come from the graft donor. The sequencing here drew on peripheral blood, taken 180 days after TCRalphabeta/CD19-depleted stem cell transplant. The CDR3 sequence: CASSPRERAQAFF. CDR3 DNA sequence: TGTGCCAGCAGTCCCCGCGAAAGGGCCCAAGCTTTCTTT.